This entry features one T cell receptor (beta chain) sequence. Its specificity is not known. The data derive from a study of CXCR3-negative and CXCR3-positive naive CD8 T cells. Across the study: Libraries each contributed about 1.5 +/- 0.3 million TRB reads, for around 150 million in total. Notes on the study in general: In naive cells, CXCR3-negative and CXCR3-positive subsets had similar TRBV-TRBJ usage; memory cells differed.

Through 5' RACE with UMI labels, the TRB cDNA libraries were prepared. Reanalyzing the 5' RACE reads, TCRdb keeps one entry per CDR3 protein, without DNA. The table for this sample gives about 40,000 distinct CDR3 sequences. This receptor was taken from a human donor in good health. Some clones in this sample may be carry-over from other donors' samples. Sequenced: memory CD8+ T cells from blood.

CDR3 loop: CASSLAGTSGGPAYNEQFF. V usage is TRBV5-1 and J usage is TRBJ2-1; the TRBD2 assignment by TCRdb is unverifiable without DNA. CDR3 length equals 19 residues. Germline-derived CDR1 and CDR2 are SGHRS and YFSETQ.